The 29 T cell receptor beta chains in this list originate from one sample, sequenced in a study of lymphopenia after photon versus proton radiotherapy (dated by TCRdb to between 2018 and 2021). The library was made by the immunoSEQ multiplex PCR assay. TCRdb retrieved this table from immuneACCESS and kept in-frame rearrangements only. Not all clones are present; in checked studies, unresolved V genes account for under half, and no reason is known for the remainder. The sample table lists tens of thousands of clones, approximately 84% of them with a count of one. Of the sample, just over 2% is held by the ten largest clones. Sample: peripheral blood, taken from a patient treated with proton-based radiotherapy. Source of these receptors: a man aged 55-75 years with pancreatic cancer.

CDR3 residues: CASSHTEYEQYF. The CDR3, as DNA: TGTGCCAGCAGTCACACGGAATACGAGCAGTACTTC. This chain links TRBV7-9 with TRBJ2-7; D call uncertain. This CDR3 comprises 12 residues. The germline V gene encodes CDR1 SEHNR and CDR2 FQNEAQ (reference sequence). Trimming stripped 6 bases from V and 4 bases from J, with 10 bases between.

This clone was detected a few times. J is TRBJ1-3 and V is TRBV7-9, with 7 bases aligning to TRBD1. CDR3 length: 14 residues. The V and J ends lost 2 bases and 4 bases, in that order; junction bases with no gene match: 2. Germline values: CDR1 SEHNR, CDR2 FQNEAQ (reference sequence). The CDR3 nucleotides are TGTGCCAGCAGCTTACAACAGGGGGGAAACACCATATATTTT. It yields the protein CASSLQQGGNTIYF.

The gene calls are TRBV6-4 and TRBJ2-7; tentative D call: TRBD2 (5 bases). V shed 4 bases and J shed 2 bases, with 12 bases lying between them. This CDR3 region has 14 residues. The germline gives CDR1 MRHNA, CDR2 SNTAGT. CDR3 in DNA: TGTGCCAGCAGTGTCGACTACGGAGCCTACGAGCAGTACTTC. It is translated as CASSVDYGAYEQYF.

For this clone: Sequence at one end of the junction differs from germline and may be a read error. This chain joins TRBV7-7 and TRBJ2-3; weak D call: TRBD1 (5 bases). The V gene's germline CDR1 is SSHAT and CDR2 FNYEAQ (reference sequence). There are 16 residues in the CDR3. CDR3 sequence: CASSPSTVELGDTQYF. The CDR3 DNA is TGTGCTAGCAGCCCTTCGACAGTCGAGTTGGGAGATACGCAGTATTTT.

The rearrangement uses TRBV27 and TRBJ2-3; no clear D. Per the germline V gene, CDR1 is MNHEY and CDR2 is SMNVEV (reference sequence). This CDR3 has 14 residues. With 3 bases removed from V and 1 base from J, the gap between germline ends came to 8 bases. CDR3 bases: TGTGCCAGCAGTTTTCAAGGGCGCACAGATACGCAGTATTTT. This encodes CASSFQGRTDTQYF.

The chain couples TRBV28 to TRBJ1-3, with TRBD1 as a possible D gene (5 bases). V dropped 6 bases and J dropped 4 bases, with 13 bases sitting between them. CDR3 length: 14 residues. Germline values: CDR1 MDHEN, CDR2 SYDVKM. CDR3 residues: CASSPRVSGNTIYF. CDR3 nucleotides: TGTGCCAGCAGCCCCAGGGTTTCAGGAAACACCATATATTTT.

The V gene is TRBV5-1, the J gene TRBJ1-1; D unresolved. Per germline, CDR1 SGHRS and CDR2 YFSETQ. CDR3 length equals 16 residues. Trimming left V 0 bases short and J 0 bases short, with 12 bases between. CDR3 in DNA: TGCGCCAGCAGCTTGGATCCAGGCCTCATGAACACTGAAGCTTTCTTT. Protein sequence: CASSLDPGLMNTEAFF.

In nucleotides, the CDR3 is TGTGCCAGCAGTGAAAGGCCCGGTCAAGATACGCAGTATTTT. This translates into CASSERPGQDTQYF. The genes are TRBV25-1 and TRBJ2-3, with unresolved D. The CDR3 is made up of 14 amino acids. The V and J ends lost 2 bases and 5 bases respectively, with 11 bases between them. Per germline, CDR1 MGHDK and CDR2 SYGVNS.

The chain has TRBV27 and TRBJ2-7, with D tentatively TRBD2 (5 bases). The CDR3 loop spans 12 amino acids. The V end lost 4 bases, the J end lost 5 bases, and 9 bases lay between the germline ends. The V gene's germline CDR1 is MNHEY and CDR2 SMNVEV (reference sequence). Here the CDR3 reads CASSSEGDEQYF. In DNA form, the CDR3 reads TGTGCCAGCAGTTCCGAGGGCGACGAGCAGTACTTC.

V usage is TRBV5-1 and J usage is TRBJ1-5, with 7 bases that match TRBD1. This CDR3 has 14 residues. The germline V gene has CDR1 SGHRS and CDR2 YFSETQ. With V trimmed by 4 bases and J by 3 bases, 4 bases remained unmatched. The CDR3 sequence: CASSPGQYNQPQHF. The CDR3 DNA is TGCGCCAGCAGCCCGGGACAGTACAATCAGCCCCAGCATTTT.

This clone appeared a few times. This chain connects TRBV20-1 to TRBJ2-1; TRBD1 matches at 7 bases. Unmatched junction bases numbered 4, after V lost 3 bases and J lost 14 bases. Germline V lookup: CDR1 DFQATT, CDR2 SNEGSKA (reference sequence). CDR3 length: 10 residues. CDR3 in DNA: TGCAGTGCTAGTTGGGACAGAGAGTTCTTC. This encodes CSASWDREFF.

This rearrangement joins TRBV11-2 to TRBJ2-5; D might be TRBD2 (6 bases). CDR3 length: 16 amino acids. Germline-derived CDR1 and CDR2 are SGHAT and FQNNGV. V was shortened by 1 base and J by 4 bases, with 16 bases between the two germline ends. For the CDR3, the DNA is TGTGCCAGCAGCTTAGCCGGAGGGCTAGCCACAGAGACCCAGTACTTC. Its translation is CASSLAGGLATETQYF.

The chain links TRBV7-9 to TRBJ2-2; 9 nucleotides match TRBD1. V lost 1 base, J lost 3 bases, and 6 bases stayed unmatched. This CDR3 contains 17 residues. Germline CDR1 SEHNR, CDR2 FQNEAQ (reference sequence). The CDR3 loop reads CASSLVGGTGYTGELFF. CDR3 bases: TGTGCCAGCAGCTTAGTTGGGGGGACAGGGTACACCGGGGAGCTGTTTTTT.

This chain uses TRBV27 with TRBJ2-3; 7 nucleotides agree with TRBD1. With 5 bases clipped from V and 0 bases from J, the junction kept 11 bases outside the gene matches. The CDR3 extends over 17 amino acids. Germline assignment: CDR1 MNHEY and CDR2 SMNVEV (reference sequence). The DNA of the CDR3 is TGTGCCAGCAGTGCTAACAGGGGACCTACTAGCACAGATACGCAGTATTTT. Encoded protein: CASSANRGPTSTDTQYF.

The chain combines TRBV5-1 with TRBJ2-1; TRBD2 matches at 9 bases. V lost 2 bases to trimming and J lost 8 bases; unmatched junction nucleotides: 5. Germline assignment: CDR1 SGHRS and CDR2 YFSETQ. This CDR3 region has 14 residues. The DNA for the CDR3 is TGCGCCAGCAGCTTAGGACTAGCGATCGATGAGCAGTTCTTC. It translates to CASSLGLAIDEQFF.

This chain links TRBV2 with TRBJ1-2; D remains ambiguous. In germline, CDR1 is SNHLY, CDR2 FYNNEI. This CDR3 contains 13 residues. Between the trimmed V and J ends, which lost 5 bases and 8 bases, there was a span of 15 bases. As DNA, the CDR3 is TGTGCCAGCAGTCTCAAGGTTTCTATGGGCTACACCTTC. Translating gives CASSLKVSMGYTF.

CDR3 coding DNA: TGTGCCAGCAGTGAATCACAGGGGAATGGCTACACCTTC. Translation gives CASSESQGNGYTF. V is TRBV6-1 and J is TRBJ1-2, with 7 bases identical to TRBD1. Germline V gene lookup returns CDR1 MNHNS and CDR2 SASEGT. This CDR3 contains 13 residues. J gave up 6 bases and V 2 bases, and 3 bases lay outside the gene matches.

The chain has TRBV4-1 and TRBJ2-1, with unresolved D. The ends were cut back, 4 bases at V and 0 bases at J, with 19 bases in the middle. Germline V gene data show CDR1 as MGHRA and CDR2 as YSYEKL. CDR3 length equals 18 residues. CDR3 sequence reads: CASSPRTVVPSSYNEQFF. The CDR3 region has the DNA TGCGCCAGCAGCCCCAGAACCGTAGTGCCGAGCTCCTACAATGAGCAGTTCTTC.

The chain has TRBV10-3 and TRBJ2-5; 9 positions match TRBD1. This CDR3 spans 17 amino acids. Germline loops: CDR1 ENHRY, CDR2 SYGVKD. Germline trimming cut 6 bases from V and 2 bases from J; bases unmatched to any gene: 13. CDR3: CAISESGQGIYQETQYF. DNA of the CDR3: TGTGCCATCAGCGAGAGTGGACAGGGGATTTATCAAGAGACCCAGTACTTC.

The CDR3 loop reads CASKAPGPREKLFF. Written as DNA, the CDR3 is TGTGCCAGCAAAGCCCCGGGCCCGCGGGAAAAACTGTTTTTT. The chain recombines TRBV7-2 with TRBJ1-4; D gene unclear. The CDR3 sequence is 14 residues long. Per the germline V gene, CDR1 is SGHTA and CDR2 is FQGNSA. Trimming shortened V by 7 bases and J by 8 bases, and 17 bases separated the two germline ends.

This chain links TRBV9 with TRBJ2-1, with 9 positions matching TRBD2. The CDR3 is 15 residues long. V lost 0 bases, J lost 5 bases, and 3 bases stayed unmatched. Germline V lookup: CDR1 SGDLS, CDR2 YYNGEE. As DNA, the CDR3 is TGTGCCAGCAGCGTAGGACGCGGGAGGGACAATGAGCAGTTCTTC. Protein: CASSVGRGRDNEQFF.

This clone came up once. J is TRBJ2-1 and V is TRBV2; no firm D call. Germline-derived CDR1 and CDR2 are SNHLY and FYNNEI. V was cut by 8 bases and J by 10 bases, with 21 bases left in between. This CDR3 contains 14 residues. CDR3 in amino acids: CASGIKLGSSEQFF. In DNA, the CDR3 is TGTGCCAGCGGAATAAAGCTAGGTTCGAGCGAGCAGTTCTTC.

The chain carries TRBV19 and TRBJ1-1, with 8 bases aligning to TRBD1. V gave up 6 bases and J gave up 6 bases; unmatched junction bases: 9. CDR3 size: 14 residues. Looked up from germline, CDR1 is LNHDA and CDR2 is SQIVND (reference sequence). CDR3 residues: CASRFTGGGSEAFF. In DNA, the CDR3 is TGTGCCAGTAGGTTCACAGGGGGTGGGTCTGAAGCTTTCTTT. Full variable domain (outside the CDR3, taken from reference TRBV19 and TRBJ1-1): DGGITQSPKYLFRKEGQNVTLSCEQNLNHDAMYWYRQDPGQGLRLIYYSQIVNDFQKGDIAEGYSVSREKKESFPLTVTSAQKNPTAFYLCASRFTGGGSEAFFGQGTRLTVV.

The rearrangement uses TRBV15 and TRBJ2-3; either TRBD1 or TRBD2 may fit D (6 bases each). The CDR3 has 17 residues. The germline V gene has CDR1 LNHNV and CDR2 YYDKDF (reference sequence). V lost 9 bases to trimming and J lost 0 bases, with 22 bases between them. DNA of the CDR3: TGTGCCACTTCAAGGGGGGCAGGGGCTTTAAGCACAGATACGCAGTATTTT. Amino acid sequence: CATSRGAGALSTDTQYF.

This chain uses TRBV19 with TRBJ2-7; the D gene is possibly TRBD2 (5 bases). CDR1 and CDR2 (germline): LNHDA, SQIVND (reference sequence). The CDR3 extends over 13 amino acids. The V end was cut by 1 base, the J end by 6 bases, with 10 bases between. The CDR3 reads CASSIGRRSEQYF. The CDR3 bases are TGTGCCAGTAGTATAGGACGGAGGAGCGAGCAGTACTTC.

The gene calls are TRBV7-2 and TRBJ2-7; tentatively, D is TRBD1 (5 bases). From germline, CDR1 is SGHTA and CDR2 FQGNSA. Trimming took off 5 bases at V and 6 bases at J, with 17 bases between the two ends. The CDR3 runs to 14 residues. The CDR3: CASSPQQGRVEQYF. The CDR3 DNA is TGTGCCAGCAGCCCTCAGCAGGGTCGGGTCGAGCAGTACTTC. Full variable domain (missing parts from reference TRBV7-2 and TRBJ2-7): GAGVSQSPSNKVTEKGKDVELRCDPISGHTALYWYRQSLGQGLEFLIYFQGNSAPDKSGLPSDRFSAERTGGSVSTLTIQRTQQEDSAVYLCASSPQQGRVEQYFGPGTRLTVT.

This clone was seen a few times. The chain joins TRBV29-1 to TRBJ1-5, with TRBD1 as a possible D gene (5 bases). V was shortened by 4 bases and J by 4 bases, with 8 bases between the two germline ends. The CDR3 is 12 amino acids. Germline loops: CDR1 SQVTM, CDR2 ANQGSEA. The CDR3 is CSVGGVNQPQHF. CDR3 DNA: TGCAGCGTTGGAGGGGTTAATCAGCCCCAGCATTTT.

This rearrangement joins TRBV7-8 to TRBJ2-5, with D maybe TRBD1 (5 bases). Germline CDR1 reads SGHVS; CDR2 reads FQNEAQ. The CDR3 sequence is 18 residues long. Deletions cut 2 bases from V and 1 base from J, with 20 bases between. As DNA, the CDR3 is TGTGCCAGCAGCTTATCACCTCCTGGGGCAGGGTCCCAAGAGACCCAGTACTTC. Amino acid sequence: CASSLSPPGAGSQETQYF.

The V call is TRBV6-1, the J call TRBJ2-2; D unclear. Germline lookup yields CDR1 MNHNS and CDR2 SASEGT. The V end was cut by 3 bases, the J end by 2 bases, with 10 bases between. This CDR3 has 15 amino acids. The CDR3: CASSEWQVNTGELFF. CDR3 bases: TGTGCCAGCAGTGAGTGGCAGGTCAACACCGGGGAGCTGTTTTTT.